The clone carrying this T cell receptor beta chain was detected only a few times. This record belongs to a study of blood T cell repertoires in COVID-19. Study context: Specimens from acute and convalescent COVID-19 originated in the United States, Italy and Spain.

Per the original data handling: Amplification from reference gene primers served as the basis for estimated nucleated cell counts. Using immunoSEQ multiplex PCR, the repertoire was profiled, and TCRdb retains in-frame clones only, with some absent. V, J and clone size derive from that table, while D and trimming were established from the DNA sequence. This table has under 55,000 clones, approximately 85% appearing once. Sequences were obtained from peripheral blood. The TCR was taken from a woman older than 75 with acute or convalescent COVID-19.

The CDR3 loop is CASRLSGQGNSPLHF. For the CDR3, the DNA is TGTGCCAGCAGGTTATCGGGACAGGGCAATTCACCCCTCCACTTT. The V and J genes are TRBV25-1 and TRBJ1-6; TRBD1 matches at 9 bases. V lost 6 bases, J lost 7 bases, and 7 bases stayed unmatched. The V gene's germline CDR1 is MGHDK and CDR2 SYGVNS. The CDR3 is 15 residues long.